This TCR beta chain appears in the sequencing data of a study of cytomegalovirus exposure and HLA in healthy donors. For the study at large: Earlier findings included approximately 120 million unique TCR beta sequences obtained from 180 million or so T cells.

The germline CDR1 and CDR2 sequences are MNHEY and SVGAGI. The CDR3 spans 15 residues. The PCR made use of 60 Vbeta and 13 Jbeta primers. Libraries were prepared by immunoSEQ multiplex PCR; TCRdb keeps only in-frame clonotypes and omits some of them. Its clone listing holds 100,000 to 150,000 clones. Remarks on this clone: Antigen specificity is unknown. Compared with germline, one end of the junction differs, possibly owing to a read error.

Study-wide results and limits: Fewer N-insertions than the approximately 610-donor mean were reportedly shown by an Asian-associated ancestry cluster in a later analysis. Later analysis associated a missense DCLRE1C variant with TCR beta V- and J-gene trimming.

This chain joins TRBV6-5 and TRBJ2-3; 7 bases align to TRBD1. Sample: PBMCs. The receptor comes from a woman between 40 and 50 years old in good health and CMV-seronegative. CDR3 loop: CASRLMTGSKDTQYF. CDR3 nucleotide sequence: TGTGCCAGCAGGCTAATGACAGGGAGCAAAGATACGCAGTATTTT.